The text below deals with one T cell receptor beta chain. What it recognizes is unknown. Sequence at one end of the junction differs from germline and may be a read error. Quantitative barcoded 5'-RACE was used to prepare TCR beta libraries. TCRdb passed the 5' RACE reads through MiXCR, listing each CDR3 protein once. Of around 430,000 distinct CDR3 sequences in the sample, 15% to 20% were seen once. The data derive from a study of CD8 T cells in ankylosing spondylitis. Study-wide findings and caveats: Peripheral blood samples showed relatively rare disease-linked clones, and these clones were CD8+. According to the report, clones linked to the disease were significantly enriched in matched synovial fluid samples taken from ankylosing spondylitis patients. In ankylosing spondylitis blood, a motif of 7 to 9 highly homologous TCR beta variants appeared characteristic.

CDR3 length: 13 residues. Germline CDR1 reads DFQATT; CDR2 reads SNEGSKA (reference sequence). Source material: blood, either unsorted or a sorted T cell fraction (not recorded which). The V gene is TRBV20-1, the J gene TRBJ2-7, with 7 bases that match TRBD2. This TCR was recovered from a male donor with ankylosing spondylitis. This chain's CDR3 is CSASTGTTNEQHF. DNA of the CDR3: TGCAGTGCTAGTACCGGGACTACTAACGAGCAGCACTTC.